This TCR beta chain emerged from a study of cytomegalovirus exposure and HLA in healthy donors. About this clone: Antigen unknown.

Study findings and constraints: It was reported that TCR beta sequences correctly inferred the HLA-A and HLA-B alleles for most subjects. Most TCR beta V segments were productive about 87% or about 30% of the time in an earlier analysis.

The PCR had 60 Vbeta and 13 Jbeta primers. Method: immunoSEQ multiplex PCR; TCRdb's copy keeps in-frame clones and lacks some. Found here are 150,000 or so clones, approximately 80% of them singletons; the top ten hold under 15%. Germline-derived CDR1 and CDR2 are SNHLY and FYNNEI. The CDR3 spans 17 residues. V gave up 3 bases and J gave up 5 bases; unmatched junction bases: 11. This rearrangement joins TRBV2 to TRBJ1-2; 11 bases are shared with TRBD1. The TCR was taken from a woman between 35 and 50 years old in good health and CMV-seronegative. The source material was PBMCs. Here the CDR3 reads CASSDGQGAIVRYGYTF. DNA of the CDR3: TGTGCCAGCAGTGACGGACAGGGGGCCATAGTGAGGTATGGCTACACCTTC.